The rows below give T cell receptor beta chains drawn from one sample of a study of neoadjuvant anti-PD-1 for oral cavity cancer. The data were produced by immunoSEQ multiplex PCR, yet TCRdb's version contains in-frame clones alone and is incomplete. The table lists 15,000 to 20,000 clones, approximately 70% of them singletons. Sequences were derived from PBMCs, sampled before nivolumab (anti-PD-1) treatment. Receptors originate from a person aged 35-79 years with oral cavity squamous cell carcinoma. CDR3s include the opening cysteine and the closing phenylalanine or tryptophan. Fields, in order: J gene, V gene, CDR3 protein.

>TRBJ2-7|TRBV10-1
CASSEQGKAYEQYF
>TRBJ2-7|TRBV6-5
CASSKRGLLHEQYF
>TRBJ2-3|TRBV15
CATRDRLGRRDTDTQYF
>TRBJ2-7|TRBV19
CASSMGQSGAYEQYF
>TRBJ2-1|TRBV5-1
CASSLGLAGGYEQFF
>TRBJ2-1|TRBV7-8
CASSLLAGGIGEQFF
>TRBJ1-1|TRBV2
CASQGQGQTEAFF
>TRBJ1-2|TRBV28
CASSAPGGKDYGYTF
>TRBJ2-7|TRBV7-9
CASSSGDYEQYF
>TRBJ2-2|TRBV11-2
CASSQRMNTGELFF
>TRBJ2-3|TRBV7-2
CASSFLGPGGNTDTQYF
>TRBJ2-7|TRBV7-2
CASSFLQQPQYF
>TRBJ2-1|TRBV19
CASSAGRQFF
>TRBJ1-1|TRBV6-5
CASSWGTANTEAFF
>TRBJ2-1|TRBV5-1
CASTPGLAGRNEQFF
>TRBJ2-7|TRBV27
CASSSRLAGGFYEQYF
>TRBJ1-4|TRBV5-1
CASSLVGVANEKLFF
>TRBJ2-7|TRBV5-1
CASSLEFGRGYEQYF
>TRBJ2-3|TRBV18
CASSAGQGANADTQYF
>TRBJ1-3|TRBV10-3
CAIALAPGNTIYF
>TRBJ1-2|TRBV19
CASSIESALVYGYTF
>TRBJ2-7|TRBV5-1
CASSLGDGSYEQYF